Below, 32 T cell receptor beta chains from the same sample are listed, as sequenced in a study of blood T cell repertoires in COVID-19. Libraries were prepared by immunoSEQ multiplex PCR; TCRdb keeps only in-frame clonotypes and omits some of them. Among about 14,000 clones listed, roughly nine tenths were seen once. Sequenced material: peripheral blood. Source of these receptors: a human donor in a cohort sampled during active COVID-19.

The J gene is TRBJ2-7, the V gene TRBV19; tentatively, D is TRBD2 (6 bases). The CDR3 loop spans 14 amino acids. Trimming removed 7 bases from V and 2 bases from J, with 15 bases in between. Germline V CDR1 and CDR2: LNHDA, SQIVND (reference sequence). DNA of the CDR3: TGTGCCAGTACCAGAGCGGGCCTTCCCTACGAGCAGTACTTC. Protein product: CASTRAGLPYEQYF.

The gene calls are TRBV30 and TRBJ1-6, with D perhaps TRBD1 (5 bases). The CDR3 has 16 residues. V shed 2 bases and J shed 9 bases, with 20 bases lying between them. CDR1 GTSNPN and CDR2 SVGIG come from the germline V gene (reference sequence). Here the CDR3 reads CAWSTIAARVGSPLHF. CDR3 DNA sequence: TGTGCCTGGAGTACTATAGCCGCCAGGGTGGGTTCACCCCTCCACTTT.

The V call is TRBV5-1, the J call TRBJ2-1; D is perhaps TRBD1 (6 bases). This CDR3 is built from 16 residues. Trimming stripped 0 bases from V and 1 base from J, with 11 bases between. CDR1 and CDR2 from the germline V gene are SGHRS and YFSETQ. CDR3 coding DNA: TGCGCCAGCAGCTTGGCAGGGGCGAGTTCCTACAATGAGCAGTTCTTC. Its translation is CASSLAGASSYNEQFF.

This clone was detected once. The V gene is TRBV19, the J gene TRBJ1-2; the match to TRBD1 covers 9 bases. From germline, CDR1 is LNHDA and CDR2 SQIVND (reference sequence). With V trimmed by 3 bases and J by 4 bases, 6 bases remained unmatched. The CDR3 consists of 15 residues. For the CDR3, the DNA is TGTGCCAGTAGTATCAGGACAGGGGCCGCCTATGGCTACACCTTC. It encodes CASSIRTGAAYGYTF.

Details on this clone: This CDR3 is also generated by other DNA sequences in the sample. The V call is TRBV2, the J call TRBJ2-7; D is perhaps TRBD2 (8 bases). Germline V gives CDR1 SNHLY, CDR2 FYNNEI. V dropped 6 bases and J dropped 5 bases, with 38 bases sitting between them. This CDR3 contains 21 residues. The CDR3 loop reads CASRPLTGAGGSGSDFHEQYF. CDR3 DNA: TGTGCCAGCAGACCTCTAACAGGGGCTGGGGGGAGCGGGAGTGATTTCCACGAGCAGTACTTC.

This clone has just one count. The rearrangement uses TRBV5-5 and TRBJ2-7; a weak D match, TRBD1 (5 bases). The germline gives CDR1 SGHKS, CDR2 YYEKEE (reference sequence). Trimming shortened V by 2 bases and J by 6 bases, and 18 bases separated the two germline ends. This CDR3 region has 15 residues. The DNA for the CDR3 is TGTGCCAGCAGCTTTGTTAGGGGCAGTTCGGCCGAGCAGTACTTC. As protein: CASSFVRGSSAEQYF.

V usage is TRBV12-3 or TRBV12-4 and J usage is TRBJ1-4; tentatively, D is TRBD1 (5 bases). V was cut by 5 bases and J by 6 bases, with 10 bases left in between. The CDR3 runs 13 residues. The DNA for the CDR3 is TGTGCCAGCAGTACAGGTTGGCATGAAAAACTGTTTTTT. Residues: CASSTGWHEKLFF.

The chain carries TRBV11-2 and TRBJ1-4; D is uncertain. The CDR3 loop spans 15 amino acids. The V gene lost 0 bases and the J gene lost 0 bases, with 5 bases spanning the gap. The V gene's germline CDR1 is SGHAT and CDR2 FQNNGV. The CDR3 nucleotides are TGTGCCAGCAGCTTAGATACAGCAACTAATGAAAAACTGTTTTTT. Translating it yields CASSLDTATNEKLFF.

This chain connects TRBV18 to TRBJ1-1, with 7 bases aligning to TRBD1. The length of the CDR3 is 13 residues. The V and J ends lost 6 bases and 6 bases, in that order; junction bases with no gene match: 7. The germline V gene encodes CDR1 KGHSH and CDR2 LQKENI. The CDR3 is CASSRRDSSEAFF. DNA for the CDR3: TGTGCCAGCTCGCGCCGGGACAGCTCTGAAGCTTTCTTT.

CDR3 nucleotide sequence: TGCGCCAGCAGCCAGGACACCCGTAACTATGGCTACACCTTC. Translating gives CASSQDTRNYGYTF. The rearrangement uses TRBV5-1 and TRBJ1-2; D possibly corresponds to TRBD1 (5 bases). Germline loops: CDR1 SGHRS, CDR2 YFSETQ. With 4 bases removed from V and 1 base from J, the gap between germline ends came to 11 bases. The CDR3 loop spans 14 amino acids.

As DNA, the CDR3 is TGTGCCAGCAGCCTTAGTCAGGGGTCCTATGGCTACACCTTC. Residues: CASSLSQGSYGYTF. The V and J genes are TRBV7-2 and TRBJ1-2, with D possibly being TRBD1 (6 bases). CDR1 and CDR2 (germline): SGHTA, FQGNSA. The CDR3 spans 14 residues. Trimming left V 5 bases short and J 4 bases short, with 14 bases between.

This clone was counted a few times. The gene calls are TRBV27 and TRBJ1-5, with 10 bases lining up with TRBD1. In germline, CDR1 is MNHEY, CDR2 SMNVEV (reference sequence). J was trimmed by 7 bases and V by 6 bases; bases with no gene match: 9. This CDR3 contains 15 residues. The CDR3 sequence: CASSPTGGAWQPQHF. The CDR3 DNA is TGTGCCAGCAGCCCGACAGGGGGCGCTTGGCAGCCCCAGCATTTT.

This sequence joins TRBV6-2 or TRBV6-3 and TRBJ2-5; 7 positions agree with TRBD1. After removal of 2 bases from V and 3 bases from J, the junction contained 0 bases not matched to a gene. CDR1 and CDR2 from the germline V gene are MNHEY and SVGEGT. The CDR3 runs 13 residues. Written as DNA, the CDR3 is TGTGCCAGCAGTTACGACAGGGAAGAGACCCAGTACTTC. This sequence encodes CASSYDREETQYF.

The rearrangement uses TRBV6-5 and TRBJ1-6; TRBD1 might be the D (5 bases). The CDR3 covers 14 residues. Germline V gene lookup returns CDR1 MNHEY and CDR2 SVGAGI. Trimming stripped 2 bases from V and 8 bases from J, with 10 bases between. In DNA, the CDR3 is TGTGCCAGCAGTTACGACAGTAATCATTCACCCCTCCACTTT. Protein product: CASSYDSNHSPLHF.

The CDR3 region is CASKGFSGEKLFF. CDR3 DNA sequence: TGTGCCAGCAAAGGTTTCTCGGGGGAAAAACTGTTTTTT. This rearrangement joins TRBV12-3 or TRBV12-4 to TRBJ1-4, with no clear D. CDR3 length: 13 amino acids. The V end lost 7 bases, the J end lost 8 bases, and 14 bases lay between the germline ends.

Only a few counts were recorded for this clone. This chain links TRBV9 with TRBJ1-2; D remains unclear. Germline CDR1 is SGDLS and CDR2 is YYNGEE. V lost 7 bases and J lost 3, with 7 bases in between. The CDR3 loop spans 11 amino acids. As DNA, the CDR3 is TGTGCCAGCCTTAGAGACTATGGCTACACCTTC. Translating it yields CASLRDYGYTF.

This chain uses TRBV5-1 with TRBJ2-7, with 10 positions matching TRBD2. Germline V gene sequence: CDR1 SGHRS, CDR2 YFSETQ. This CDR3 is built from 17 residues. Unmatched junction bases numbered 6, after V lost 0 bases and J lost 0 bases. The CDR3 DNA is TGCGCCAGCAGCTTGGATCGGACTAGCGGATCCTCCTACGAGCAGTACTTC. This codes for CASSLDRTSGSSYEQYF. Complete variable domain (other parts from reference TRBV5-1 and TRBJ2-7): KAGVTQTPRYLIKTRGQQVTLSCSPISGHRSVSWYQQTPGQGLQFLFEYFSETQRNKGNFPGRFSGRQFSNSRSEMNVSTLELGDSALYLCASSLDRTSGSSYEQYFGPGTRLTVT.

This chain links TRBV6-2 or TRBV6-3 with TRBJ1-1, with D possibly TRBD1 on 5 matching bases. This CDR3 is 14 amino acids long. Trimming removed 0 bases from V and 1 base from J, with 6 bases in between. Germline V gene data show CDR1 as MNHEY and CDR2 as SVGEGT. The CDR3 reads CASSYSTGNTEAFF. The CDR3 coding sequence is TGTGCCAGCAGTTACTCCACAGGGAACACTGAAGCTTTCTTT.

The V and J genes are TRBV11-2 and TRBJ2-3, with 11 bases identical to TRBD1. V lost 0 bases, J lost 5 bases, and 4 bases stayed unmatched. Per the germline V gene, CDR1 is SGHAT and CDR2 is FQNNGV. The CDR3 contains 16 residues. The CDR3 sequence is CASSLDRGQGGDTQYF. CDR3 nucleotide sequence: TGTGCCAGCAGCTTAGATCGGGGACAGGGGGGAGATACGCAGTATTTT.

The V gene is TRBV6-6, the J gene TRBJ2-5; D might be TRBD2 (7 bases). The length of the CDR3 is 15 residues. V lost 6 bases and J 2 bases, leaving 16 bases between the germline ends. Germline CDR1 is MNHNY and CDR2 is SVGAGI (reference sequence). The CDR3 sequence is CASRNRGAWQETQYF. DNA of the CDR3: TGTGCCAGCAGAAACCGGGGGGCTTGGCAAGAGACCCAGTACTTC.

This chain uses TRBV24-1 with TRBJ1-5; 7 bases match TRBD1. Trimming removed 4 bases from V and 1 base from J; junction bases left unmatched: 6. The germline CDR1 and CDR2 sequences are KGHDR and SFDVKD. The CDR3 extends over 16 amino acids. The DNA of the CDR3 is TGTGCCACCAGTGAGAGGGGGCTAGGAAGCAATCAGCCCCAGCATTTT. Amino acid sequence: CATSERGLGSNQPQHF.

The chain has TRBV24-1 and TRBJ2-1, with 9 bases aligning to TRBD1. With V trimmed by 4 bases and J by 4 bases, 7 bases remained unmatched. Germline CDR1 and CDR2: KGHDR and SFDVKD. The CDR3 sequence is 16 residues long. The CDR3 DNA follows: TGTGCCACCAGTGAAGGGACAGGGTTTAGATACAATGAGCAGTTCTTC. Protein: CATSEGTGFRYNEQFF.

The J gene is TRBJ2-2, the V gene TRBV27, with TRBD2 identical over 8 bases. CDR3 length: 17 amino acids. Germline CDR1 and CDR2: MNHEY and SMNVEV (reference sequence). The V segment lost 2 bases and the J segment 4 bases; nucleotides outside the gene matches: 9. The CDR3 DNA reads as TGTGCCAGCAGTTTAGACGGGACTAGAGCCCGCACCGGGGAGCTGTTTTTT. Translated: CASSLDGTRARTGELFF.

The chain recombines TRBV5-1 with TRBJ1-1, with D possibly TRBD1 on 6 matching bases. From germline, CDR1 is SGHRS and CDR2 YFSETQ. The CDR3 totals 15 residues. The V end lost 2 bases, the J end lost 5 bases, and 16 bases lay between the germline ends. CDR3 sequence: CASSFQQGVGTEAFF. The CDR3, as DNA: TGCGCCAGCAGCTTCCAACAGGGAGTTGGAACTGAAGCTTTCTTT. The entire variable domain, with the rest obtained from reference TRBV5-1 and TRBJ1-1, is as follows: KAGVTQTPRYLIKTRGQQVTLSCSPISGHRSVSWYQQTPGQGLQFLFEYFSETQRNKGNFPGRFSGRQFSNSRSEMNVSTLELGDSALYLCASSFQQGVGTEAFFGQGTRLTVV.

The chain carries TRBV7-2 and TRBJ2-7; no clear D gene. The CDR3 extends over 11 amino acids. The V end lost 5 bases, the J end lost 6 bases, and 8 bases lay between the germline ends. Germline V gives CDR1 SGHTA, CDR2 FQGNSA. CDR3 in amino acids: CASSMYGEQYF. The CDR3 nucleotides read TGTGCCAGCAGCATGTACGGCGAGCAGTACTTC. The full variable domain, with the rest looked up from reference TRBV7-2 and TRBJ2-7, is GAGVSQSPSNKVTEKGKDVELRCDPISGHTALYWYRQSLGQGLEFLIYFQGNSAPDKSGLPSDRFSAERTGGSVSTLTIQRTQQEDSAVYLCASSMYGEQYFGPGTRLTVT.

The gene calls are TRBV7-2 and TRBJ1-1, with D possibly TRBD1 on 6 matching bases. V dropped 4 bases and J dropped 11 bases, with 14 bases sitting between them. CDR1 SGHTA and CDR2 FQGNSA come from the germline V gene. This CDR3 is 12 amino acids long. This chain's CDR3 is CASSYYGGHAFF. The CDR3 DNA is TGTGCCAGCAGCTACTACGGGGGGCACGCTTTCTTT. Complete variable domain (other parts from reference TRBV7-2 and TRBJ1-1): GAGVSQSPSNKVTEKGKDVELRCDPISGHTALYWYRQSLGQGLEFLIYFQGNSAPDKSGLPSDRFSAERTGGSVSTLTIQRTQQEDSAVYLCASSYYGGHAFFGQGTRLTVV.

CDR3 DNA: TGCGCAGGGGCGGGTGAAAAACTGTTTTTT. Translated: CAGAGEKLFF. The V and J genes are TRBV29-1 and TRBJ1-4, with D maybe TRBD1 (6 bases). The CDR3 consists of 10 residues. The germline CDR1 and CDR2 sequences are SQVTM and ANQGSEA.

This chain uses TRBV4-2 with TRBJ1-6; D is possibly TRBD1 (5 bases). The length of the CDR3 is 15 residues. Trimming stripped 1 base from V and 5 bases from J, with 9 bases between. Germline V gene data show CDR1 as LGHNA and CDR2 as YNFKEQ. The CDR3 loop reads CASSQGGRNNSPLHF. Here the CDR3 DNA reads TGTGCCAGCAGCCAAGGGGGCCGGAATAATTCACCCCTCCACTTT.

This rearrangement joins TRBV5-1 to TRBJ2-3; D perhaps matches TRBD1 (6 bases). The V and J ends lost 4 bases and 3 bases respectively, with 12 bases between them. Germline V gene data show CDR1 as SGHRS and CDR2 as YFSETQ. The CDR3 is 14 amino acids. The CDR3 sequence: CASSPRTETDTQYF. The CDR3 region has the DNA TGCGCCAGCAGCCCCAGGACAGAAACAGATACGCAGTATTTT.

The sample holds one count of this clone. This rearrangement joins TRBV6-1 to TRBJ1-2, with D possibly being TRBD1 (6 bases). The germline V gene has CDR1 MNHNS and CDR2 SASEGT. V lost 0 bases, J lost 9 bases, and 17 bases lay in between. CDR3 length: 15 amino acids. The CDR3: CASSEAGTSARSYTF. The CDR3 DNA sequence: TGTGCCAGCAGTGAAGCCGGGACATCGGCTAGGAGCTACACCTTC.

V gene TRBV24-1 combines with J gene TRBJ2-1; the D gene is possibly TRBD1 (6 bases). This CDR3 spans 16 amino acids. The V end was cut by 4 bases, the J end by 3 bases, with 15 bases between. CDR1 and CDR2 (germline): KGHDR, SFDVKD. Here the CDR3 DNA reads TGTGCCACCAGTGACCCTCAGGGGAGTTTCTACAATGAGCAGTTCTTC. Amino acid sequence: CATSDPQGSFYNEQFF.

The V gene is TRBV19, the J gene TRBJ1-1; D not resolved. The V and J ends lost 1 base and 4 bases respectively, with 10 bases between them. CDR3 length equals 14 residues. CDR1 LNHDA and CDR2 SQIVND come from the germline V gene (reference sequence). CDR3 bases: TGTGCCAGTAGTATAGGGCCCCAGTCCACTGAAGCTTTCTTT. Encoded protein: CASSIGPQSTEAFF.